These 32 T cell receptor beta chains originate from one sample sequenced in a study of T cell responses to AZD1222 COVID-19 vaccine (dated by TCRdb to the early 2020s). This sample's time point label indicates: about 28 days (+/-7) after the second vaccine dose. The library was built by means of the immunoSEQ multiplex PCR assay. This is the immuneACCESS table as TCRdb keeps it, with only in-frame sequences that have V and J called. A part of the clones is gone; compared with another copy, unresolved V genes explain less than half, and the rest is unexplained. Present in this sample are 250,000 to 300,000 clones, around 93% of which were seen just once. The ten largest clonotypes hold roughly 0.6% of the sample. The sequencing here drew on peripheral blood, taken 28 days after the second AZD1222 dose. The receptors here all came from an adult who received the AZD1222 COVID-19 vaccine.

The rearrangement links TRBV6-2 or TRBV6-3 to TRBJ2-7; 14 bases are a match to TRBD2. This CDR3 contains 16 residues. Germline V gene sequence: CDR1 MNHEY, CDR2 SVGEGT. V was pared by 0 bases and J by 12 bases, with 10 bases of the junction left unmatched. The CDR3 DNA reads TGTGCCAGCAGTTACTCGAAAGTGGGACTAGCGGGAGATAGGTACTTC. This translates into CASSYSKVGLAGDRYF.

The chain links TRBV2 to TRBJ2-5, with no clear D. Germline lookup yields CDR1 SNHLY and CDR2 FYNNEI. This CDR3 is 11 amino acids long. The V and J ends lost 5 bases and 4 bases respectively, with 5 bases between them. DNA of the CDR3: TGTGCCAGCAGTCCTGGAGAGACCCAGTACTTC. Translation: CASSPGETQYF.

The rearrangement uses TRBV7-3 and TRBJ1-2, with 10 positions matching TRBD1. CDR1 SGHTA and CDR2 FQGTGA come from the germline V gene. The CDR3 covers 14 residues. V was pared by 5 bases and J by 7 bases, with 7 bases of the junction left unmatched. CDR3 sequence reads: CASSTGQGEAGYTF. Written as DNA, the CDR3 is TGTGCCAGCAGCACCGGACAGGGGGAGGCTGGCTACACCTTC.

V gene TRBV6-5 combines with J gene TRBJ2-7, with D possibly matching TRBD2 (6 bases). With 9 bases removed from V and 5 bases from J, the gap between germline ends came to 23 bases. The CDR3 is made up of 15 amino acids. Germline CDR1 is MNHEY and CDR2 is SVGAGI. CDR3 region: CASKRGRGMLDEQYF. The CDR3, as DNA: TGTGCCAGTAAACGGGGGAGAGGTATGTTGGACGAGCAGTACTTC.

The chain couples TRBV2 to TRBJ1-4, with D unclear. The CDR3 is 15 amino acids. V lost 4 bases and J lost 2, with 11 bases in between. The germline V gene has CDR1 SNHLY and CDR2 FYNNEI. The CDR3 DNA reads TGTGCCAGCAGTGTCCAAGATGTCACTAATGAAAAACTGTTTTTT. It translates to CASSVQDVTNEKLFF.

The V gene is TRBV7-2, the J gene TRBJ2-4; weak D call: TRBD2 (6 bases). CDR3 length: 14 amino acids. Deletions cut 4 bases from V and 2 bases from J, with 9 bases between. Germline V CDR1 and CDR2: SGHTA, FQGNSA. CDR3 sequence (DNA): TGTGCCAGCAGCTCGGGACTCCCCAAAAACATTCAGTACTTC. Protein product: CASSSGLPKNIQYF.

This chain uses TRBV19 with TRBJ1-2; no definite D call. The CDR3 contains 13 residues. Germline V CDR1 and CDR2: LNHDA, SQIVND (reference sequence). V dropped 6 bases and J dropped 2 bases, with 10 bases sitting between them. The CDR3 region is CASSPGPNYGYTF. The DNA for the CDR3 is TGTGCCAGTAGCCCCGGGCCCAACTATGGCTACACCTTC.

V gene TRBV3-1 (or the pseudogene TRBV3-2) combines with J gene TRBJ1-1; no clear D gene. From germline, CDR1 is LGHDT and CDR2 YNNKEL (reference sequence). Trimming took off 0 bases at V and 6 bases at J, with 11 bases between the two ends. The CDR3 is 14 amino acids. CDR3 sequence (DNA): TGTGCCAGCAGCCAAGAAGGAAGCACCGCTGAAGCTTTCTTT. Translating it yields CASSQEGSTAEAFF.

The rearrangement joins TRBV28 to TRBJ1-1; D not certain. The CDR3 sequence is 15 residues long. V was trimmed by 6 bases and J by 0 bases, leaving 14 bases between them. The V gene's germline CDR1 is MDHEN and CDR2 SYDVKM. As DNA, the CDR3 is TGTGCCAGCAGGGTCGGGTACTATATGAACACTGAAGCTTTCTTT. Translating it yields CASRVGYYMNTEAFF.

This chain joins TRBV4-1 and TRBJ2-3; no firm D call. This CDR3 spans 15 amino acids. Trimming took off 1 base at V and 0 bases at J, with 8 bases between the two ends. Germline V gene sequence: CDR1 MGHRA, CDR2 YSYEKL. The CDR3 nucleotides are TGCGCCAGCAGCCAAGGTTGGCCTAGCACAGATACGCAGTATTTT. This codes for CASSQGWPSTDTQYF.

The rearrangement joins TRBV29-1 to TRBJ2-1; 9 positions agree with TRBD2. In germline, CDR1 is SQVTM, CDR2 ANQGSEA. Unmatched junction bases numbered 9, after V lost 4 bases and J lost 5 bases. The CDR3 is 15 residues long. CDR3 nucleotide sequence: TGCAGCGTTGTTAGCGGGGGCATAGCCCACAATGAGCAGTTCTTC. Translated: CSVVSGGIAHNEQFF.

V is TRBV6-2 or TRBV6-3 and J is TRBJ1-5; D might be TRBD1 (5 bases). The V end lost 6 bases, the J end lost 4 bases, and 19 bases lay between the germline ends. This CDR3 is built from 16 residues. Germline CDR1 and CDR2: MNHEY and SVGEGT. In DNA, the CDR3 is TGTGCCAGCAGCCGCCTAGCAGGGACGACTAATCAGCCCCAGCATTTT. It is translated as CASSRLAGTTNQPQHF.

The chain employs TRBV19 and TRBJ2-7; TRBD1 agrees at 8 bases. Germline V gene sequence: CDR1 LNHDA, CDR2 SQIVND (reference sequence). Unmatched junction bases numbered 9, after V lost 4 bases and J lost 1 base. The CDR3 is made up of 16 amino acids. DNA for the CDR3: TGTGCCAGTAGTAGTCCATCCGGGACAGGATCCTACGAGCAGTACTTC. Its translation: CASSSPSGTGSYEQYF.

The rearrangement uses TRBV19 and TRBJ2-3; D call uncertain. The germline V gene has CDR1 LNHDA and CDR2 SQIVND (reference sequence). The CDR3 extends over 11 amino acids. Trimming removed 9 bases at V and 7 bases at J, with 11 bases between. Here the CDR3 DNA reads TGTGCCAGCTCGTTGGCGAATACGCAGTATTTT. Translated: CASSLANTQYF.

The V gene is TRBV10-1, the J gene TRBJ2-7; D uncertain. Germline V gives CDR1 WNHNN, CDR2 SYGVQD (reference sequence). This CDR3 has 13 residues. Trimming removed 6 bases at V and 3 bases at J, with 12 bases between. The CDR3, as DNA: TGCGCCAGCAGCGCTGGACCAAGCTACGAGCAGTACTTC. Translation gives CASSAGPSYEQYF.

This clone has just a few counts. The rearrangement uses TRBV6-2 or TRBV6-3 and TRBJ2-2; 7 bases map to TRBD1. Germline assignment: CDR1 MNHEY and CDR2 SVGEGT. The CDR3 has 19 residues. With V trimmed by 0 bases and J by 1 base, 11 bases remained unmatched. The CDR3 loop reads CASSYSDRPEDQNTGELFF. CDR3 sequence (DNA): TGTGCCAGCAGTTACTCGGACAGGCCCGAGGATCAGAACACCGGGGAGCTGTTTTTT.

The J gene is TRBJ2-5, the V gene TRBV13; D is possibly TRBD2 (5 bases). Germline values: CDR1 PRHDT, CDR2 FYEKMQ (reference sequence). Trimming shortened V by 2 bases and J by 5 bases, and 12 bases separated the two germline ends. The CDR3 sequence is 14 residues long. The CDR3 reads CASSLISSSETQYF. In DNA, the CDR3 is TGTGCCAGCAGCTTAATCTCTAGCTCGGAGACCCAGTACTTC.

This clone appeared once. The genes are TRBV5-4 and TRBJ2-1, with 14 positions matching TRBD2. Germline CDR1 SGHNT, CDR2 YYREEE (reference sequence). V gave up 4 bases and J gave up 9 bases; unmatched junction bases: 9. The CDR3 runs 16 residues. CDR3 sequence (DNA): TGTGCCAGCAGCCCGGGACTAGCGGGAGCGGGGAGTGAGCAGTTCTTC. Protein: CASSPGLAGAGSEQFF. Variable domain in full (rest from reference TRBV5-4 and TRBJ2-1): ETGVTQSPTHLIKTRGQQVTLRCSSQSGHNTVSWYQQALGQGPQFIFQYYREEENGRGNFPPRFSGLQFPNYSSELNVNALELDDSALYLCASSPGLAGAGSEQFFGPGTRLTVL.

V is TRBV5-1 and J is TRBJ1-2, with a possible D match to TRBD1 (5 bases). The CDR3 length is 16 residues. V was clipped by 3 bases and J by 2 bases, with 17 bases between them. CDR1 SGHRS and CDR2 YFSETQ come from the germline V gene. Written as DNA, the CDR3 is TGCGCCAGCAGCTCCGGGGGGACGTTGGACAACTATGGCTACACCTTC. Translation gives CASSSGGTLDNYGYTF. Full variable domain (missing parts from reference TRBV5-1 and TRBJ1-2): KAGVTQTPRYLIKTRGQQVTLSCSPISGHRSVSWYQQTPGQGLQFLFEYFSETQRNKGNFPGRFSGRQFSNSRSEMNVSTLELGDSALYLCASSSGGTLDNYGYTFGSGTRLTVV.

The chain couples TRBV18 to TRBJ2-7; no clear D. The CDR3 is 14 amino acids. V lost 3 bases, J lost 3 bases, and 12 bases lay in between. In germline, CDR1 is KGHSH, CDR2 LQKENI. This chain's CDR3 is CASSPGQSFYEQYF. The CDR3 nucleotides are TGTGCCAGCTCACCCGGCCAGAGCTTCTACGAGCAGTACTTC.

This clone was observed a single time. The J gene is TRBJ1-2, the V gene TRBV28, with 10 positions matching TRBD1. Germline CDR1 reads MDHEN; CDR2 reads SYDVKM. The V segment lost 3 bases and the J segment 6 bases; nucleotides outside the gene matches: 13. The length of the CDR3 is 17 residues. CDR3 loop: CASSLGTGQGRLNGYTF. CDR3 bases: TGTGCCAGCAGTTTGGGCACGGGACAGGGGCGCCTTAATGGCTACACCTTC.

This rearrangement joins TRBV5-6 to TRBJ2-2; TRBD1 matches 8 bases. The CDR3 extends over 16 amino acids. The V segment lost 0 bases and the J segment 4 bases; nucleotides outside the gene matches: 5. CDR1 and CDR2 (germline): SGHDT, YYEEEE. CDR3 DNA: TGTGCCAGCAGCTTGGAGTTACAGGGGGTCACCGGGGAGCTGTTTTTT. This gives the protein CASSLELQGVTGELFF.

This sequence joins TRBV5-1 and TRBJ2-7; TRBD2 matches at 14 bases. The germline CDR1 and CDR2 sequences are SGHRS and YFSETQ. After removal of 4 bases from V and 6 bases from J, the junction contained 6 bases not matched to a gene. The CDR3 totals 15 residues. The CDR3 DNA reads as TGCGCCAGCAGCCGGGGACTAGCGGGAGAAAGCGAGCAGTACTTC. This encodes CASSRGLAGESEQYF.

This sequence joins TRBV19 and TRBJ2-7, with 7 bases lining up with TRBD1. Trimming took 5 bases from V and 3 from J; bases not matched to a gene: 4. CDR1 LNHDA and CDR2 SQIVND come from the germline V gene (reference sequence). The CDR3 length is 13 residues. CDR3 sequence reads: CASSPWDSYEQYF. CDR3 in DNA: TGTGCCAGTAGTCCATGGGACAGCTACGAGCAGTACTTC.

This chain joins TRBV9 and TRBJ2-2, with 7 bases that match TRBD2. J was trimmed by 6 bases and V by 3 bases; bases with no gene match: 5. The CDR3 is 14 residues long. Germline values: CDR1 SGDLS, CDR2 YYNGEE. The chain's CDR3 is CASSDRRGAGELFF. The CDR3 DNA sequence: TGTGCCAGCAGCGACAGACGGGGGGCCGGGGAGCTGTTTTTT.

The rearrangement uses TRBV2 and TRBJ2-2, with D possibly TRBD2 on 5 matching bases. Germline V gene lookup returns CDR1 SNHLY and CDR2 FYNNEI. V was trimmed by 6 bases and J by 5 bases, leaving 13 bases between them. There are 14 residues in the CDR3. This chain's CDR3 is CASSLVSGTGELFF. The CDR3 DNA is TGTGCCAGCAGCCTAGTAAGCGGTACCGGGGAGCTGTTTTTT.

This chain uses TRBV3-1 (or the pseudogene TRBV3-2) with TRBJ2-3; D is uncertain. V lost 0 bases and J lost 6, with 4 bases in between. Germline CDR1 reads LGHDT; CDR2 reads YNNKEL (reference sequence). This CDR3 contains 12 residues. CDR3 in amino acids: CASSQDRDTQYF. The CDR3, as DNA: TGTGCCAGCAGCCAAGATAGGGATACGCAGTATTTT.

The V and J genes are TRBV28 and TRBJ1-1; D is unclear. The germline V gene has CDR1 MDHEN and CDR2 SYDVKM. V was shortened by 5 bases and J by 3 bases, with 7 bases between the two germline ends. This CDR3 is 12 amino acids long. Here the CDR3 reads CASSKADTEAFF. The DNA of the CDR3 is TGTGCCAGCAGTAAGGCGGACACTGAAGCTTTCTTT.

The chain has TRBV11-2 and TRBJ1-2, with D tentatively TRBD1 (5 bases). Between the trimmed V and J ends, which lost 1 base and 4 bases, there was a span of 10 bases. Germline CDR1 and CDR2: SGHAT and FQNNGV. This CDR3 is 14 amino acids long. The CDR3, as DNA: TGTGCCAGCAGCTTAGTTGACAGTTCCTATGGCTACACCTTC. Translating it yields CASSLVDSSYGYTF.

The table lists this clone with a few counts. The rearrangement uses TRBV7-9 and TRBJ2-1, with D uncertain. The ends were cut back, 5 bases at V and 0 bases at J, with 14 bases in the middle. Germline values: CDR1 SEHNR, CDR2 FQNEAQ (reference sequence). The CDR3 is 16 residues long. CDR3 loop: CASSQIGAPSYNEQFF. CDR3 bases: TGTGCCAGCAGCCAAATTGGAGCGCCCTCCTACAATGAGCAGTTCTTC.

V and J are TRBV10-3 and TRBJ2-2, with TRBD1 matching 7 bases. Unmatched junction bases numbered 8, after V lost 6 bases and J lost 4 bases. CDR3 length: 15 amino acids. CDR1 is ENHRY, CDR2 SYGVKD, per germline. The DNA for the CDR3 is TGTGCCATCAGGTCCCCGGACAGGATCACCGGGGAGCTGTTTTTT. Residues: CAIRSPDRITGELFF.

Written as DNA, the CDR3 is TGTGCCAGTAGTATTGTGGGACTAGCCTTAAATGAGCAGTTCTTC. It encodes CASSIVGLALNEQFF. The J gene is TRBJ2-1, the V gene TRBV19; 9 bases are a match to TRBD2. The CDR3 spans 15 residues. CDR1 is LNHDA, CDR2 SQIVND, per germline (reference sequence). The trim removed 3 bases at V and 7 bases at J, leaving 7 bases unmatched.